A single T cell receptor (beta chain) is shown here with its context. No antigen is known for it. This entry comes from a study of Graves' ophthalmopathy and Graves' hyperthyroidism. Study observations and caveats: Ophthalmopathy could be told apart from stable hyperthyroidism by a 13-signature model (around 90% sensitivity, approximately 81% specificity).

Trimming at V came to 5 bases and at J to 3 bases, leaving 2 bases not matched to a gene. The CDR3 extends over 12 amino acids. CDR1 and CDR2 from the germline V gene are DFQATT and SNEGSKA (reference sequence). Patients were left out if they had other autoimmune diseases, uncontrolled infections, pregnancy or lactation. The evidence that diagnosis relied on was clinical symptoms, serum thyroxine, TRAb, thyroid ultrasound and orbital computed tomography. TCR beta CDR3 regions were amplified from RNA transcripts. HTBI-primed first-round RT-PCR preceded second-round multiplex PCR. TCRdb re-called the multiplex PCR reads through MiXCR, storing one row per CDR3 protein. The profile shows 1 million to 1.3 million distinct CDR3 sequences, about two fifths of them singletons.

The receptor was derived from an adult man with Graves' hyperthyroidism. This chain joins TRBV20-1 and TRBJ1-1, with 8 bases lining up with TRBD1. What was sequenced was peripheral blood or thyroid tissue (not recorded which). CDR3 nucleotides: TGCAGTGCTTCGACAGGGGACACTGAAGCTTTCTTT. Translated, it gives CSASTGDTEAFF.